Listed below are T cell receptor beta chains from one sample, sequenced in a study of blood T cells in healthy people across ages. Using its own MiXCR run on the 5' RACE reads, TCRdb lists one record per CDR3 protein. This sample yields 1.6 million or so distinct CDR3 sequences, of which about 31% are seen a single time; around 11% belongs to the top ten. The sample was blood. The receptors shown here come from a woman younger than 45 in good health. The CDR3 runs from the conserved cysteine through the conserved F or W. The D gene is left open where the match is weak. Rows give clone size only sometimes, using once, few, many, or a class for an expanded clone.

cdr3_aa cdr3_nt j_call v_call clone_size d_call
CSAKGHLDSYEQYF TGCAGTGCCAAGGGACACCTAGATTCCTACGAGCAGTACTTC TRBJ2-7 TRBV20-1 NA NA
CASSQIAGGQYNEQFF TGCGCCAGCAGCCAAATAGCGGGGGGGCAGTACAATGAGCAGTTCTTC TRBJ2-1 TRBV4-1 NA TRBD2
CASSPPAGVGSPLHF TGTGCCAGCAGCCCTCCGGCAGGAGTGGGTTCACCCCTCCACTTT TRBJ1-6 TRBV12-3/TRBV12-4 few NA
CSASGQGAPDTQYF TGCAGTGCTAGCGGGCAGGGGGCACCAGATACGCAGTATTTT TRBJ2-3 TRBV20-1 few TRBD1
CASKRDSGGNQPQHF TGTGCCAGCAAGCGGGACTCGGGCGGCAATCAGCCCCAGCATTTT TRBJ1-5 TRBV6-2/TRBV6-3 few NA
CASSQTTGFSETQYF TGTGCCAGCAGCCAAACGACAGGGTTTTCGGAGACCCAGTACTTC TRBJ2-5 TRBV3-1 once TRBD1
CASSEELADFYGYTF TGTGCCAGCAGTGAAGAATTGGCAGATTTCTATGGCTACACCTTC TRBJ1-2 TRBV25-1 NA NA
CASSLKQLSGANVLTF TGTGCCAGCAGTTTAAAACAACTCTCTGGGGCCAACGTCCTGACTTTC TRBJ2-6 TRBV27 NA NA
CASSREDRSYGYTF TGTGCCAGTAGCCGAGAGGACAGGTCCTATGGCTACACCTTC TRBJ1-2 TRBV7-9 few TRBD1
CSAGSRRDYGYTF TGCAGTGCTGGGTCCCGAAGGGATTATGGCTACACCTTC TRBJ1-2 TRBV20-1 many NA
CASSLGQPRPYQETQYF TGCGCCAGCAGCTTGGGACAGCCCCGACCGTACCAAGAGACCCAGTACTTC TRBJ2-5 TRBV5-1 NA NA
CASRLHVGNTEAFF TGTGCCAGCAGGTTGCATGTGGGGAACACTGAAGCTTTCTTT TRBJ1-1 TRBV7-9 NA NA
CASSQERSGSNTGELFF TGTGCCAGCAGCCAAGAAAGAAGCGGGAGCAACACCGGGGAGCTGTTTTTT TRBJ2-2 TRBV4-2 few TRBD2
CGSRGGALGTQYF TGTGGGAGTCGGGGGGGCGCGCTAGGTACCCAGTACTTC TRBJ2-5 TRBV6-1 NA TRBD2
CASSPQRGQGETQYF TGTGCCAGCAGTCCACAAAGGGGGCAGGGAGAGACCCAGTACTTC TRBJ2-5 TRBV6-1 few TRBD1
CASSGHRVQEKLFF TGTGCCAGCAGTGGACACCGGGTGCAGGAAAAACTGTTTTTT TRBJ1-4 TRBV6-6 many NA
CSVVTGNLKEQYF TGCAGCGTTGTGACTGGAAATCTAAAAGAGCAGTACTTC TRBJ2-7 TRBV29-1 NA NA
CASSTVRSNEKLFF TGTGCCAGCAGCACCGTGCGCTCTAATGAAAAACTGTTTTTT TRBJ1-4 TRBV7-9 few NA
CASSLAETTAYEQYF TGTGCCAGCAGCTTAGCCGAGACAACGGCCTACGAGCAGTACTTC TRBJ2-7 TRBV7-6 few NA
CASSLATTVGYGYTF TGTGCCAGCAGTTTAGCGACAACGGTTGGGTATGGCTACACCTTC TRBJ1-2 TRBV12-3/TRBV12-4 NA NA
CASSSKPRVVSSYNEQFF TGTGCCAGCAGCTCCAAGCCTAGGGTGGTTAGCTCCTACAATGAGCAGTTCTTC TRBJ2-1 TRBV7-9 few NA
CSASLEGGSNQPQHF TGCAGTGCCTCTCTCGAAGGGGGGAGCAATCAGCCCCAGCATTTT TRBJ1-5 TRBV20-1 NA NA
CASSQVAHRAVYEQYF TGCGCCAGCAGCCAAGTAGCCCACAGGGCGGTCTACGAGCAGTACTTC TRBJ2-7 TRBV4-1 many NA
CASSFSPVAGLGETQYF TGCGCCAGCAGCTTCAGCCCGGTAGCCGGCTTGGGGGAGACCCAGTACTTC TRBJ2-5 TRBV5-1 few NA
CSASGANEKLFF TGCAGTGCGAGCGGAGCTAATGAAAAACTGTTTTTT TRBJ1-4 TRBV20-1 few NA
CASRRLAGESDTQYF TGTGCCAGCAGGCGACTAGCGGGGGAGTCAGATACGCAGTATTTT TRBJ2-3 TRBV12-3/TRBV12-4 NA TRBD2
CASSQTGMYNSPLHF TGTGCCAGCAGTCAGACAGGGATGTATAATTCACCCCTCCACTTT TRBJ1-6 TRBV2 NA TRBD1
CASSLLSTRGSYNEQFF TGCGCCAGCAGCCTACTGAGCACTAGGGGGTCCTACAATGAGCAGTTCTTC TRBJ2-1 TRBV4-1 NA NA
CASSVGGAAGTYEQYF TGTGCCAGCAGCGTGGGGGGGGCTGCGGGGACCTACGAGCAGTACTTC TRBJ2-7 TRBV9 NA NA
CSAEGLETQYF TGCAGTGCTGAGGGGTTGGAGACCCAGTACTTC TRBJ2-5 TRBV20-1 NA NA
CASSSEYRTYNEQFF TGTGCCAGCAGCAGCGAATACCGTACCTACAATGAGCAGTTCTTC TRBJ2-1 TRBV6-6 few NA
CASSLAQGLTDTQYF TGTGCCAGCAGCTTGGCCCAGGGCCTTACAGATACGCAGTATTTT TRBJ2-3 TRBV5-5 NA NA
CASSLVTDEAFF TGTGCCAGCAGCTTAGTAACAGATGAAGCTTTCTTT TRBJ1-1 TRBV7-9 few NA
CASSSGTSGRPRMTGELFF TGCGCCAGCAGCTCCGGGACTAGCGGGAGGCCCCGAATGACCGGGGAGCTGTTTTTT TRBJ2-2 TRBV5-1 NA TRBD2
CACAPYLDRGQSATEAFF TGTGCCTGCGCGCCCTATCTGGACAGGGGGCAGTCGGCCACTGAAGCTTTCTTT TRBJ1-1 TRBV30 NA TRBD1
CASSRETSRPRQFF TGTGCCAGCAGCCGTGAGACTAGTCGCCCCCGGCAGTTCTTC TRBJ2-1 TRBV4-2 NA NA
CSASGAFRNEQFF TGCAGTGCTAGCGGGGCCTTCCGGAATGAGCAGTTCTTC TRBJ2-1 TRBV20-1 few NA